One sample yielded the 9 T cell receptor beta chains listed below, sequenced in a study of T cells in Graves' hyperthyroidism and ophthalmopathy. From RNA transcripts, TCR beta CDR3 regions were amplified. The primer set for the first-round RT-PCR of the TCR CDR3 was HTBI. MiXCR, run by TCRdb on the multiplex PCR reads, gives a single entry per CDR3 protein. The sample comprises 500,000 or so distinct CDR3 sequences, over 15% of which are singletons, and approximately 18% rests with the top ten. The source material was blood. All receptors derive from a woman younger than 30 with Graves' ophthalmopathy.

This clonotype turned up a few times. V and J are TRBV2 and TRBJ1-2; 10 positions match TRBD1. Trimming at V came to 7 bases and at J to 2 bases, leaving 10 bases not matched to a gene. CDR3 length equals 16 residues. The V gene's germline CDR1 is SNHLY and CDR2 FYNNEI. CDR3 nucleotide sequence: TGTGCCAGCACTCGAAGCCCGGGACAGGGGAACTATGGCTACACCTTC. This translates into CASTRSPGQGNYGYTF.

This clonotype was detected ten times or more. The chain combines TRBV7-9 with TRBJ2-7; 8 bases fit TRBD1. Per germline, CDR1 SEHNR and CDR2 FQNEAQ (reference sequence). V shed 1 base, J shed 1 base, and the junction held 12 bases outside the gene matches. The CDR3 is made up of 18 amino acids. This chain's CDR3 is CASSLGGQGAGRSYEQYF. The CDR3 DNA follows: TGTGCCAGCAGCTTAGGCGGACAGGGAGCAGGGCGATCCTACGAGCAGTACTTC.

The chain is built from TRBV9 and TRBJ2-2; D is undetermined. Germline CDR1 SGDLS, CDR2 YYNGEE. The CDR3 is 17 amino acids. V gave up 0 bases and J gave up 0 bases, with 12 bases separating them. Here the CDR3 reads CASSVEPIITNTGELFF. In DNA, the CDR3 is TGTGCCAGCAGCGTAGAGCCTATTATCACGAACACCGGGGAGCTGTTTTTT. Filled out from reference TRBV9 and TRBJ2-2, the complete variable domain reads DSGVTQTPKHLITATGQRVTLRCSPRSGDLSVYWYQQSLDQGLQFLIQYYNGEERAKGNILERFSAQQFPDLHSELNLSSLELGDSALYFCASSVEPIITNTGELFFGEGSRLTVL.

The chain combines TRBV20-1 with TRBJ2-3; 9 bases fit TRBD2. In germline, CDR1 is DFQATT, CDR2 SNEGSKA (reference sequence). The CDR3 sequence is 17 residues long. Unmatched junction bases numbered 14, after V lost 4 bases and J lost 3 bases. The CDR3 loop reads CSAKLAGSHTQTDTQYF. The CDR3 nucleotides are TGCAGTGCTAAACTAGCGGGCAGCCACACTCAAACAGATACGCAGTATTTT.

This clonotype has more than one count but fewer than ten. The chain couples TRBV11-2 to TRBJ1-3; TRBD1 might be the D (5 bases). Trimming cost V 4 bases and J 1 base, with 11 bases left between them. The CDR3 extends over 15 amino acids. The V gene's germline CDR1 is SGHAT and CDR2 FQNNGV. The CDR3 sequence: CASSSGGTSGNTIYF. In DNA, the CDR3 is TGTGCCAGCAGCTCTGGGGGGACGTCTGGAAACACCATATATTTT.

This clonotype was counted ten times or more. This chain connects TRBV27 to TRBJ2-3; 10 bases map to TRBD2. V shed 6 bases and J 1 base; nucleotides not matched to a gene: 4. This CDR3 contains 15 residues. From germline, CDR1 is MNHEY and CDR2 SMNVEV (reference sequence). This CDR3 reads CASSRTSGGTDTQYF. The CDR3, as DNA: TGTGCCAGCAGCAGGACTAGCGGAGGCACAGATACGCAGTATTTT.

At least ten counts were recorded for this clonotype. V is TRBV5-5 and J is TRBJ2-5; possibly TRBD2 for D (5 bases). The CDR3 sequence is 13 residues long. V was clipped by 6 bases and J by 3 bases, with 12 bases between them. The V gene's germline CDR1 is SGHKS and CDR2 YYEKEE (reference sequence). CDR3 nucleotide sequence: TGTGCCAGCACCAGAGGGAGAGAAGAGACCCAGTACTTC. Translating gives CASTRGREETQYF.

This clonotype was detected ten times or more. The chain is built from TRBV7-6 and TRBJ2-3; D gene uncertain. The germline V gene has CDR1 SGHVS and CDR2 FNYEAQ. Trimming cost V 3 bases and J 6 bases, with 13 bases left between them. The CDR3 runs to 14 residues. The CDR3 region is CASSFISRSDTQYF. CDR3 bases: TGTGCCAGCAGCTTCATCTCTCGGTCTGATACGCAGTATTTT.

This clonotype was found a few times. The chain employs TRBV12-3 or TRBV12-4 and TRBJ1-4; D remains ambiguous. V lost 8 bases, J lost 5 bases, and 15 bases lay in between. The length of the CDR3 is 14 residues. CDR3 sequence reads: CASSFKWENEKLFF. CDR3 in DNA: TGTGCCAGCTCGTTTAAGTGGGAGAATGAAAAACTGTTTTTT.